This T cell receptor (beta chain) emerged from a study of shared clonotypes between healthy human individuals. Sequencing was performed with immunoSEQ multiplex PCR; in TCRdb, only in-frame clones are kept and a portion is missing. This table has about 2 million clones, less than 95% appearing once. Naive CD8 cells, CD45RO-negative and positively selected for CCR7, excluded terminally differentiated effector memory CD45RA+ cells. The germline gives CDR1 SQVTM, CDR2 ANQGSEA. V lost 7 bases and J lost 6, with 15 bases in between. The CDR3 contains 12 residues. The rearrangement joins TRBV29-1 to TRBJ1-2; D not resolved. This clonotype was obtained from a man aged 18 to 35 in good health. Sequenced material: naive CD8+ T cells sorted from blood. The CDR3 region is CSAPLSPDGYTF. The CDR3 bases are TGCAGCGCACCCCTCAGCCCAGATGGCTACACCTTC.